A selection of T cell receptor beta chains follows, all from one sample in a study of blood T cell repertoires in COVID-19. Assay used: immunoSEQ multiplex PCR; TCRdb lists only in-frame clones, some missing. This sample yields under 350,000 clones, of which 70% to 90% are seen a single time; around 4.4% belongs to the top ten. Sequencing was done on a sample of PBMCs or T cells enriched from blood (not recorded which). These TCRs come from a middle-aged woman with acute COVID-19. The CDR3 runs from the conserved cysteine through the conserved F or W. D genes are given only for firm matches. Rows give clone size only sometimes, using once, few, many, or a class for an expanded clone.

TRBJ1-6,-,TRBD1,TRBV4-2,CASSQETGPDSPLHF,TGTGCCAGCAGCCAAGAGACAGGGCCGGATTCACCCCTCCACTTT
TRBJ2-1,-,TRBD1,TRBV6-4,CASISEYGTVYNEQFF,TGTGCCAGCATATCCGAGTATGGGACAGTCTACAATGAGCAGTTCTTC
TRBJ2-1,-,TRBD2,TRBV5-6,CASSLVAGDVNEQFF,TGTGCCAGCAGCTTGGTTGCGGGGGACGTCAATGAGCAGTTCTTC
TRBJ2-3,-,-,TRBV6-4,CASSGRGPTSTDTQYF,TGTGCCAGCAGTGGCAGGGGCCCTACTAGCACAGATACGCAGTATTTT
TRBJ1-6,-,-,TRBV10-3,CAISEGQGTLHF,TGTGCCATCAGTGAGGGGCAGGGAACCCTCCACTTT
TRBJ1-5,-,-,TRBV28,CASTFTPSGTYQPQHF,TGTGCCAGCACCTTCACCCCCTCGGGGACATATCAGCCCCAGCATTTT
TRBJ2-7,-,-,TRBV3-1/TRBV3-2,CASSLLQEGAPSF,TGTGCCAGCAGCCTCCTACAGGAGGGGGCCCCATCCTTC
TRBJ2-3,-,TRBD2,TRBV7-9,CASSLATTSGRTDTQYF,TGTGCCAGCAGCTTAGCGACAACTAGCGGGAGGACAGATACGCAGTATTTT
TRBJ2-1,-,-,TRBV12-3/TRBV12-4,CASSAIRGGEQFF,TGTGCCAGCAGCGCCATCAGGGGTGGTGAGCAGTTCTTC
TRBJ1-2,-,-,TRBV5-5,CASSIGQTYGYTF,TGTGCCAGCAGCATAGGACAAACCTATGGCTACACCTTC
TRBJ1-2,-,-,TRBV6-5,CASRGPPGGYGYTF,TGTGCCAGCAGGGGCCCCCCGGGGGGGTATGGCTACACCTTC
TRBJ1-1,-,-,TRBV11-2,CASSPWTVGNTEAFF,TGTGCCAGCAGCCCCTGGACAGTCGGAAACACTGAAGCTTTCTTT
TRBJ1-1,-,TRBD1,TRBV2,CASKYRGNTEAFF,TGTGCCAGCAAGTACAGGGGGAACACTGAAGCTTTCTTT
TRBJ2-2,-,-,TRBV9,CASSVAQGNTGELFF,TGTGCCAGCAGCGTAGCACAGGGAAACACCGGGGAGCTGTTTTTT
TRBJ2-7,-,TRBD2,TRBV4-3,CASSPGLAGPYEQYF,TGCGCCAGCAGTCCGGGACTAGCGGGACCCTACGAGCAGTACTTC
TRBJ2-2,-,-,TRBV5-6,CASRPAGKRLPGELFF,TGTGCCAGCAGGCCAGCAGGGAAAAGGCTCCCCGGGGAGCTGTTTTTT
TRBJ1-2,-,-,TRBV2,CASSDLKGRSSGYTF,TGTGCCAGCAGTGATTTGAAAGGGAGGTCGAGTGGCTACACCTTC
TRBJ2-1,-,TRBD2,TRBV9,CASSLQTSGTGEQFF,TGTGCCAGCAGCCTCCAGACTAGCGGGACAGGTGAGCAGTTCTTC
TRBJ2-2,-,TRBD2,TRBV2,CASSEGGRAGYTNTGELFF,TGTGCCAGCAGTGAGGGCGGGAGGGCCGGTTACACGAACACCGGGGAGCTGTTTTTT
TRBJ1-4,-,TRBD1,TRBV3-1/TRBV3-2,CAKPCEGGTTNEKLFF,TGTGCCAAACCTTGTGAAGGGGGCACAACTAATGAAAAACTGTTTTTT
TRBJ2-7,-,TRBD2,TRBV7-2,CASRLRLAGEQYF,TGTGCCAGCAGGCTAAGACTAGCCGGCGAGCAGTACTTC
TRBJ2-3,-,-,TRBV5-4,CASSLDLRDTQYF,TGTGCCAGCAGCTTGGATCTGAGGGATACGCAGTATTTT
TRBJ2-5,-,TRBD2,TRBV5-5,CASSLVLLAGRETQYF,TGTGCCAGCAGCTTGGTACTACTAGCGGGACGGGAGACCCAGTACTTC
TRBJ1-5,-,-,TRBV27,CASSLYASGNQPQHF,TGTGCCAGCAGTTTATACGCGTCGGGCAATCAGCCCCAGCATTTT
TRBJ1-2,-,-,TRBV6-2/TRBV6-3,CASSYIQGYGYTF,TGTGCCAGCAGTTACATCCAGGGCTATGGCTACACCTTC
TRBJ2-3,-,-,TRBV25-1,CASSETGRDTQYF,TGTGCCAGCAGTGAAACCGGTAGAGATACGCAGTATTTT
TRBJ1-1,-,-,TRBV7-3,CASSKQNTEAFF,TGTGCCAGCAGCAAACAAAACACTGAAGCTTTCTTT
TRBJ2-2,-,-,TRBV5-1,CASSFLANTGELFF,TGCGCCAGCAGCTTTCTAGCTAACACCGGGGAGCTGTTTTTT
TRBJ2-3,-,-,TRBV11-2,CASSLYKLRVTDTQYF,TGTGCCAGCAGCTTATATAAACTCAGGGTGACAGATACGCAGTATTTT
TRBJ2-7,-,-,TRBV11-3,CASSLDATEEQYF,TGTGCCAGCAGCTTAGATGCCACAGAGGAGCAGTACTTC
TRBJ2-3,once,-,TRBV5-6,CASSYSWIGPITF,TGTGCCAGCAGCTACAGTTGGATCGGTCCTATAACTTTT
TRBJ2-5,-,-,TRBV2,CASSEKRAWQTQYF,TGTGCCAGCAGTGAAAAGCGGGCGTGGCAGACCCAGTACTTC
TRBJ2-1,-,-,TRBV7-3,CASSTDSGFYNEQFF,TGTGCCAGCAGTACCGATAGCGGATTCTACAATGAGCAGTTCTTC
TRBJ2-5,-,-,TRBV3-1/TRBV3-2,CASSQDFSSAQYF,TGTGCCAGCAGCCAAGATTTTTCGTCCGCCCAGTACTTC
TRBJ2-6,-,TRBD2,TRBV19,CASSPSRGGSSGANVLTF,TGTGCCAGTAGTCCCTCCCGGGGCGGGAGCTCTGGGGCCAACGTCCTGACTTTC
TRBJ2-4,once,-,TRBV5-4,CASSLYLSGAKNIQYF,TGTGCCAGCAGCCTGTACCTTTCGGGAGCCAAAAACATTCAGTACTTC
TRBJ1-2,-,TRBD1,TRBV5-1,CASSLDRGLGYGYTF,TGCGCCAGCAGCTTGGACAGGGGGCTTGGCTATGGCTACACCTTC
TRBJ1-3,-,-,TRBV18,CASSPRDSSGSSGNTIYF,TGTGCCAGCTCACCACGGGACTCCTCTGGGAGCTCTGGAAACACCATATATTTT
TRBJ2-2,few,TRBD1,TRBV28,CASWTGGHTGELFF,TGTGCCAGTTGGACAGGGGGTCACACCGGGGAGCTGTTTTTT
TRBJ1-1,-,TRBD1,TRBV7-6,CASSPRQGGSNTEAFF,TGTGCCAGCAGCCCCCGACAGGGGGGTTCGAACACTGAAGCTTTCTTT
TRBJ2-3,once,TRBD1,TRBV28,CASSLRQGADTQYF,TGTGCCAGCAGTTTGAGACAGGGTGCAGATACGCAGTATTTT
TRBJ1-5,-,TRBD1,TRBV19,CASSNDDRVQPQHF,TGTGCCAGTAGTAACGACGACAGGGTTCAGCCCCAGCATTTT